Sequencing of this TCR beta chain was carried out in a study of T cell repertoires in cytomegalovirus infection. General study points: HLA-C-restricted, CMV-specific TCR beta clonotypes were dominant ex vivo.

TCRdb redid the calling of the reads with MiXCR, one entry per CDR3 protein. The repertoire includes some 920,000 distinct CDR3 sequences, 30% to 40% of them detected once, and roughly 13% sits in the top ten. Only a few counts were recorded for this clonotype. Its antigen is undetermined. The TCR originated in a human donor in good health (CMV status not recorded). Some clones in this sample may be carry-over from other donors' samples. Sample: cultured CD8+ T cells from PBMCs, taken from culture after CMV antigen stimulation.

The CDR3 region has the DNA TGTGCCAGCAGTGCCGGGACTACCCAAGAGACCCAGTACTTC. This sequence encodes CASSAGTTQETQYF. The rearrangement links TRBV12-3 or TRBV12-4 to TRBJ2-5, with 7 nucleotides matching TRBD2. Trimming removed 5 bases from V and 1 base from J; junction bases left unmatched: 4. The CDR3 consists of 14 residues.